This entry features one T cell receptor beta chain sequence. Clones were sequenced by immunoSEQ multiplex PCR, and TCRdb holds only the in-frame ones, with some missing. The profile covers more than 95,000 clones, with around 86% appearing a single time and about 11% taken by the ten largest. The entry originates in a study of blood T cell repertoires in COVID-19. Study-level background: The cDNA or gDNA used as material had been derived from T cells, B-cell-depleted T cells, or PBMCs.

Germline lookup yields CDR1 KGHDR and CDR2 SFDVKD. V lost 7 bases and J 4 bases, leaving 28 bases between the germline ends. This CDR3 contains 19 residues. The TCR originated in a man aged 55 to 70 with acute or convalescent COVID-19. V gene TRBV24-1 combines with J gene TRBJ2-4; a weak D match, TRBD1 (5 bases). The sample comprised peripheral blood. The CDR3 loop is CATRLTPPGRPVGKNIQYF. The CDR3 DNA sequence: TGTGCCACCAGACTAACCCCCCCAGGGCGCCCTGTGGGGAAAAACATTCAGTACTTC.